This T cell receptor (beta chain) was identified in a study of cytomegalovirus exposure and HLA in healthy donors (dated by TCRdb to the late 2010s). The study in broad terms: According to an earlier analysis of 550 to 750 of the donors, about 170 million T cells yielded 117 million unique TCR beta sequences and around 280 Gb of sequence data. The study profiled the T cell repertoires of hundreds of subjects by immunosequencing and related them to cytomegalovirus serostatus. In the later analysis, no new phenotypic data were used to find candidate immune exposures; instead, reliance was placed on TCR beta sequences and their occurrence across donors. Roughly 5 DR-DQ haplotypes were handled as single units for association and clustering, since linkage in the cohort was strong. Among the approximately 400 genotyped donors, around 81% belonged to the genetic ancestry cluster associated with self-reported Caucasian donors. The number of typed donors differed by locus: about 620-640 for A, B, C, DRB1 and DQB1; 522 for DQA1; fewer than 610 for DPA1; and approximately 450 for DPB1. An early release that covered fewer than 750 HLA-typed donors contained approximately 300 gigabases of sequencing data and about 93 million unique TCR sequences. Class I and class II HLA loci were covered by the typing at four-digit resolution. A separate validation cohort of over a hundred different subjects was used in addition to the approximately 610-subject first cohort. Donor age, sex, ethnicity and CMV serostatus were collected together with the repertoire data. In a later genetic analysis, genome-wide SNP genotypes for about 65% of the 666 donors were used, and that subset was treated as a discovery cohort. The study aimed to test whether signatures of past pathogen exposure could be identified by cataloging public T cell receptors. To predict cytomegalovirus infection status, the study combined high-throughput TCR immunosequencing, statistical association of individual TCRs with disease status, and machine learning. An earlier analysis of about 620 of the donors applied high-throughput TCR beta sequencing to assess whether each TCR beta V gene segment acted as functional or pseudogenic. All discovery cohort repertoires had been generated using a single sequencing platform. Among about 400 genotyped donors of the cohort, an average of about 220,000 unique TCR beta nucleotide sequences was sequenced per donor, of which roughly 17% were non-productive. To study patterns of TCR occurrence, a later analysis re-analyzed previously published TCR beta repertoires from 500 to 850 donors and added high-resolution HLA genotyping. Overall results and qualifications from the work: When HLA alleles, especially DR and DQ, strongly co-occurred, attributing TCR associations to individual alleles was difficult. The sequencing pipeline was judged likely to have produced a cluster of highly shared sequence variants as a technical artifact. According to a later analysis, most CMV-associated TCR beta chains appeared to be HLA-restricted, and the HLA associations seemed to be driven largely by CMV exposure. Across donors, most TCR sequences were observed very rarely, whereas some public TCRs were present in many individuals. Cytomegalovirus status was reported to be diagnosed by the classifier with high specificity and sensitivity in both the original and validation cohorts. In a later genetic analysis, fewer N-insertions in productive TCRs were reported among donors in an Asian-associated ancestry cluster than the 666-donor mean. In a later analysis, the rate of TCR association differed among HLA loci, with DRB1 alleles having the most associated TCRs and HLA-C alleles having the fewest. HLA typing was unavailable for some donors at each locus, so association tests used only the typed subset. Roughly 15 rarely observed V segments, including chromosome 9 orphons, were excluded from the earlier analysis of several hundred of the donors because counts were too low. A further reported finding was that TCR beta sequences accurately predicted the HLA-A and HLA-B alleles for most subjects in the first cohort. The study gave a list of about 170 TCR beta chains associated with cytomegalovirus. At a false discovery rate of 0.05, a later analysis linked 15,000 to 20,000 TCR beta sequences to specific HLA alleles. Presence/absence analyses assumed roughly uniform sequencing depth across donors, an assumption that may not hold. Correlated functional status among segregating V segments might be attributable to linkage disequilibrium, but an unknown experimental factor could not be ruled out. In a later analysis, several top co-occurrence clusters were reported to appear linked to parvovirus B19, influenza, CMV and Epstein-Barr virus. In an earlier analysis of under 600 of the donors, most TCR beta V segments were observed in productive rearrangements about 87% or about 30% of the time, broadly matching IMGT annotations. The authors suggested that the approach could potentially be generalized to other disease states and immunological phenotypes. A later genetic analysis associated a missense DCLRE1C variant with V-gene and J-gene trimming of TCR beta chains, and an independent cohort replicated the association. A later analysis found that HLA-associated TCR beta chains were more clonally expanded and had lower generation probabilities than equally common non-associated chains. Only TCR beta chains were sequenced in this cohort, and the absence of alpha or paired-chain data limited detectable features. The only immune exposure information available for the cohort was CMV serostatus. In vitro tests confirmed that a few of the cytomegalovirus-associated TCR beta chains recognize cytomegalovirus antigens.

About this clone itself: No antigen is known for it. The input lacks base qualities; no much larger clone sits a single base away.

The cohort comprised fewer than 750 healthy bone marrow donors. At the time of sampling, all cohort members were nominally healthy, though unrecorded immune exposures were likely present. The donor tested CMV seronegative, placing the donor among the 300 to 450 seronegative members of the cohort. Each donor provided a peripheral blood sample, and peripheral blood mononuclear cells were used for TCR beta sequencing. The Qiagen DNeasy Blood Extraction Kit was used to extract genomic DNA from the blood cell samples. The library was produced with the immunoSEQ multiplex PCR assay. A mixture of 60 forward primers for TCR Vbeta segments and 13 reverse primers for TCR Jbeta segments was used in the multiplex PCR. The CDR3 region of rearranged TCR beta genes was amplified from genomic DNA with a multiplex PCR assay. On the Illumina HiSeq System, the amplified TCR beta libraries were sequenced as 87-base-pair reads. Concerning the study's data processing: A later analysis tallied tens of millions of unique TCR beta chains across the 640 or so repertoires, and about 10 million of those chains were shared by two or more donors. Raw reads were error-corrected and collapsed into unique sequences by a nearest-neighbor algorithm in which closely related sequences were merged to remove PCR and sequencing errors. V, D and J gene segments were assigned by aligning CDR3 sequences to IMGT reference sequences. For a sequence to be retained, a match of at least six nucleotides was required to both a V gene segment and a J gene segment. Rearrangements were called productive when the CDR3 lacked stop codons and stayed in frame with V and J; all others were non-productive. Following IMGT convention, CDR3 was defined as the stretch from the second conserved V-encoded cysteine to the conserved J-encoded phenylalanine. In an earlier analysis of more than 550 of the donors, sequences lacking an unambiguous match to a single V gene segment were excluded. An earlier analysis of several hundred of the donors classified V segments as functional when productive rearrangements were above 56.7% and as segregating when the standard deviation between donors was above 5%. A statistical classification framework was built for diagnosing cytomegalovirus status from the catalog of TCR beta chain sequences. A later analysis assigned V and J genes by comparing TCR nucleotide sequences with IMGT/GENE-DB human TR gene sequences. The TCRdist pipeline was used in a later analysis to assign CDR3 sequences and most-parsimonious VDJ recombination scenarios. In a later analysis, each TCR beta chain was defined by its CDR3 amino acid sequence together with its V-gene family, and reads lacking a unique V-gene family were excluded. In a later analysis, 500 to 700 highly shared, low-generation-probability nucleotide sequences were removed to address suspected cross-contamination and a sequencing artifact. A later analysis calculated a clonal expansion index for each public chain from normalized within-repertoire ranks of inferred template counts. Generation probabilities in a later analysis came from a VDJ recombination model fitted to out-of-frame rearrangements, and those results were checked against IGoR. Hypergeometric tests were used in a later analysis to score TCR-TCR, TCR-HLA and TCR-CMV co-occurrence, with a repertoire-size bias correction applied to the TCR pairs. In a later analysis, false discovery rates were estimated by permuting HLA or CMV assignments 20 times. In a later analysis, co-occurring TCRs were grouped using DBSCAN, and TCRdist sequence similarity was added for clustering within HLA-allele-positive subsets. For co-occurrence clustering, repertoires with fewer than 30,000 or more than 120,000 public chains were excluded, along with about five repertoires with anomalous nucleotide sharing. TCRdb mirrors the immuneACCESS table, restricted to in-frame sequences. Some clones are absent from its copies; in checked studies, under half trace to an unresolved V gene, and the reason for the others is unknown. The V and J calls and clone size come from that table; D and trimming were worked out from the DNA. Across this sample there are about 170,000 clones, with around 85% seen only once. In total, the top ten clones hold 1% of the sample.

The receptor's source is a boy aged 2 to 10 in good health and CMV-seronegative. Sequenced material: PBMCs.

The CDR3 corresponds to CSVLGLRGVQETQYF. The base sequence is TGCAGCGTTCTTGGTTTGCGGGGGGTCCAAGAGACCCAGTACTTC. The chain couples TRBV29-1 to TRBJ2-5; TRBD2 fits 8 bases in the junction. The germline V gene specifies SQVTM as CDR1 and ANQGSEA as CDR2. The CDR3, cysteine through phenylalanine, is 15 amino acids long. The read is trimmed to its CDR3 DNA, 45 bases read in frame from base 1. Here V drops 5 bases and J drops 1 base, and the junction holds 9 bases not matched to any gene.